This T cell receptor (beta chain) was identified during a study of shared clonotypes between healthy human individuals. The CDR3 is 18 residues long. Germline loops: CDR1 SGDLS, CDR2 YYNGEE. The V segment lost 0 bases and the J segment 5 bases; nucleotides outside the gene matches: 11. The assay was run at deep level. Source study methods: Sequence data from immunoSEQ were junction-only and lacked quality scores; consequently, filtering differed. Assay used: immunoSEQ multiplex PCR; TCRdb lists only in-frame clones, some missing. The D gene and trimming were derived from the DNA, and the V and J assignments and clone size from that table. Among 450,000 to 550,000 clones listed, 75% to 85% were seen once.

V and J are TRBV9 and TRBJ2-5; 12 nucleotides agree with TRBD2. The TCR comes from a woman in her thirties or forties in good health. Some clones in this sample may be carry-over from other donors' samples. The sequencing sample was made of PBMCs. The CDR3 is CASSVGASGRASGETQYF. In nucleotides, the CDR3 is TGTGCCAGCAGCGTAGGGGCTAGCGGGAGGGCCTCCGGGGAGACCCAGTACTTC.